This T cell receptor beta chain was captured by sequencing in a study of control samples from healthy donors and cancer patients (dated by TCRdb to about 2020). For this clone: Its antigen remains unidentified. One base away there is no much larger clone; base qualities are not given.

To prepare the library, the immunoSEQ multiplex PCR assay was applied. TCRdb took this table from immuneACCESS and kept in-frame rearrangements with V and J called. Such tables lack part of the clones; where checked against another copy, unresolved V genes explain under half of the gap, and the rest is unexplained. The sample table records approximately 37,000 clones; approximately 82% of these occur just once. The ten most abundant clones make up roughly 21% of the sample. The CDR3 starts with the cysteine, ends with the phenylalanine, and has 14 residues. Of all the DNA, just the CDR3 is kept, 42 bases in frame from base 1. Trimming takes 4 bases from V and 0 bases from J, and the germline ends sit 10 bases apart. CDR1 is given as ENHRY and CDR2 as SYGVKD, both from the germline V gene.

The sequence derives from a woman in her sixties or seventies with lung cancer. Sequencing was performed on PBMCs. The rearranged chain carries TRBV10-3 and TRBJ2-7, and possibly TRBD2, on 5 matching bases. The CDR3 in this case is CAISGTLSSYEQYF. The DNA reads TGTGCCATCAGTGGGACTTTAAGCTCCTACGAGCAGTACTTC.